The rows below give T cell receptor beta chains drawn from one sample of a study of T cell responses to AZD1222 COVID-19 vaccine. The method was immunoSEQ multiplex PCR; TCRdb's version includes in-frame clones alone and lacks a portion of them. The sample records about 140,000 clones, around nine tenths being singletons. The sequences come from peripheral blood, collected on day 0 of AZD1222 vaccination. Receptors were obtained from an adult in good health. CDR3s include the opening cysteine and the closing phenylalanine or tryptophan.

V	J	CDR3
TRBV12-3/TRBV12-4	TRBJ1-4	CASSLAGTEKLFF
TRBV4-3	TRBJ1-6	CASSQEWGRFYSPLHF
TRBV28	TRBJ2-2	CASSFWDREIGELFF
TRBV19	TRBJ2-4	CASSILAGQAKNIQYF
TRBV30	TRBJ2-3	CAWGDGSDTQYF
TRBV10-3	TRBJ2-1	CAISDSGTSGTRSYNEQFF
TRBV28	TRBJ2-2	CASNALGLAAFTGELFF
TRBV11-2	TRBJ2-7	CASSLDRDRDYEQYF
TRBV10-3	TRBJ2-3	CATGQGSTDTQYF
TRBV14	TRBJ1-1	CASSQAVRILMNTEAFF
TRBV4-1	TRBJ2-7	CASSPSGRAYEQYF
TRBV9	TRBJ2-1	CASSVGSSSYNEQFF
TRBV19	TRBJ1-5	CASGRVGESNQPQHF
TRBV9	TRBJ2-7	CASSVGTDSYEQYF
TRBV28	TRBJ2-7	CASTGDEQYF
TRBV30	TRBJ1-5	CAWSDPQQDGNQPQHF
TRBV28	TRBJ2-3	CASSSTGIGNTQYF
TRBV29-1	TRBJ1-2	CSARQGARFGYTF
TRBV7-9	TRBJ2-1	CASSLVVYNEQFF
TRBV25-1	TRBJ1-6	CASSVVGDSPLHF
TRBV6-2/TRBV6-3	TRBJ2-3	CASSSTGARGDTQYF
TRBV7-9	TRBJ2-5	CASSFLAGELQETQYF
TRBV20-1	TRBJ2-5	CSARAETQYF
TRBV11-2	TRBJ1-2	CASSLWSNYGYTF
TRBV10-1	TRBJ1-2	CASSGGAYGYTF
TRBV30	TRBJ1-6	CAWTGTGVSPLHF
TRBV29-1	TRBJ1-1	CSVETGENTEAFF
TRBV7-2	TRBJ1-6	CASSLWGQGNSPLHF
TRBV5-4	TRBJ1-2	CASSLIEPMSGYTF
TRBV19	TRBJ1-1	CASSIGQLVHTEAFF
TRBV9	TRBJ2-3	CASSAASGRTDTQYF
TRBV5-1	TRBJ2-7	CASSLRAGVRHEQYF
TRBV9	TRBJ2-1	CASSTTGYPNEQFF
TRBV10-3	TRBJ2-2	CAISDGTGELFF
TRBV28	TRBJ2-2	CASSPPGLAGKDRELFF
TRBV6-5	TRBJ1-2	CASSYRGGHYGYTF
TRBV5-6	TRBJ2-7	CASSFRLAAYEQYF